This TCR beta chain was recorded in a study of cytomegalovirus exposure and HLA in healthy donors. Study as a whole: Caucasian-associated ancestry cluster membership applied to 75% to 85% of over 350 genotyped donors.

Points on this clone: Antigen: not known.

Overall study results and limits: In an earlier analysis, about 87% or about 30%: the productive usage of most TCR beta V segments.

It was with 60 Vbeta and 13 Jbeta primers that the PCR ran. Sequencing was performed with immunoSEQ multiplex PCR; in TCRdb, only in-frame clones are kept and a portion is missing. The repertoire includes tens of thousands of clones, about 80% of them detected once, and 2.5% to 3% sits in the top ten. The CDR3 runs 12 residues. The trim removed 4 bases at V and 4 bases at J, leaving 0 bases unmatched. Looked up from germline, CDR1 is SQVTM and CDR2 is ANQGSEA. What was sequenced was PBMCs. This clonotype was obtained from a man aged 45 to 65 in good health and CMV-seronegative. The genes are TRBV29-1 and TRBJ2-7; 11 bases map to TRBD2. CDR3 sequence reads: CSVASGGYEQYF. CDR3 DNA: TGCAGCGTTGCTAGCGGGGGGTACGAGCAGTACTTC.